This TCR beta chain was sequenced for a study of cytomegalovirus exposure and HLA in healthy donors. CDR1 and CDR2 (germline): GTSNPN, SVGIG (reference sequence). Trimming pared 3 bases from V and 5 bases from J, leaving 7 bases between. The CDR3 sequence is 11 residues long. As concerns this clone: Its antigen is unknown. The sample contains more than one DNA sequence encoding this CDR3.

Study results and caveats: One variant, a missense change in DCLRE1C, was linked in a later analysis to TCR beta V- and J-gene trimming. Near-uniform donor sequencing depth was presumed by presence/absence analyses. Sequences of the TCR beta chain were said to predict the HLA-A and HLA-B alleles of most subjects accurately.

PCR involved 60 Vbeta and 13 Jbeta primers. Generated by immunoSEQ multiplex PCR, the TCRdb table keeps only in-frame clones and is missing some. The sample lists about 120,000 clones, around 70% occurring once. This receptor was identified in a woman between 40 and 50 years old in good health and CMV-seronegative. The gene calls are TRBV30 and TRBJ2-5; D not certain. The sequenced sample was PBMCs. This CDR3 reads CAWSPRETQYF. CDR3 nucleotide sequence: TGTGCCTGGAGCCCCCGGGAGACCCAGTACTTC.